This paragraph covers one T cell receptor beta chain sequence. This CDR3 is 12 amino acids long. J gave up 4 bases and V 8 bases, and 3 bases lay outside the gene matches. The germline V gene has CDR1 GTSNPN and CDR2 SVGIG (reference sequence). The data were produced by immunoSEQ multiplex PCR, yet TCRdb's version contains in-frame clones alone and is incomplete. The table includes tens of thousands of clones, 95% to 98% detected once. This specimen comes from a study of technical replicates of blood from several donors. The clonotype comes from a human donor in good health. The sample consisted of T cells isolated from PBMCs. The gene calls are TRBV30 and TRBJ2-3; 10 bases map to TRBD2. CDR3 sequence (DNA): TGTGCCCGGCTAGCGGGAGCAGATACGCAGTATTTT. Translation gives CARLAGADTQYF.